This TCR beta chain originates from a study of T cells after yellow fever vaccination. TCRdb ran MiXCR on the 5' RACE reads and lists one entry per CDR3 protein. Found here are approximately 610,000 distinct CDR3 sequences, 17% of them singletons; the top ten hold roughly 17%. Trimming took off 6 bases at V and 6 bases at J, with 14 bases between the two ends. Germline-derived CDR1 and CDR2 are LGHDT and YNNKEL (reference sequence). The CDR3 loop spans 13 amino acids. The sequencing used PBMCs, collected 5 days after the first yellow fever vaccination. This clonotype was obtained from a man aged 18 to 30 who received the YFV17D yellow fever vaccine. This sequence joins TRBV3-1 and TRBJ1-1, with D uncertain. The CDR3 DNA reads as TGTGCCAGCAGTCTCCCGGGAGTCCCTGAAGCTTTCTTT. This translates into CASSLPGVPEAFF.